The next 3 T cell receptor beta chains were all read from a single sample in a study of blood T cell repertoires in COVID-19. Repertoires were generated with immunoSEQ multiplex PCR, while TCRdb's copy carries only in-frame clones and drops some. The repertoire consists of a few hundred thousand clones, with about nine tenths occurring once and the leading ten covering more than 9%. The sequencing input was PBMCs or T cells enriched from blood (not recorded which). These receptors were collected from a woman between 18 and 30 years old who had recovered from COVID-19.

The V call is TRBV27, the J call TRBJ2-6; the D is unclear. Trimming removed 3 bases at V and 0 bases at J, with 6 bases between. The CDR3 is 15 residues long. CDR1 MNHEY and CDR2 SMNVEV come from the germline V gene (reference sequence). The CDR3 DNA sequence: TGTGCCAGCAGTTTCTTCAGCTCTGGGGCCAACGTCCTGACTTTC. Translated: CASSFFSSGANVLTF.

The chain employs TRBV30 and TRBJ2-7; D may be TRBD1 (6 bases). The germline gives CDR1 GTSNPN, CDR2 SVGIG (reference sequence). The ends were cut back, 3 bases at V and 6 bases at J, with 18 bases in the middle. The CDR3 runs to 14 residues. This CDR3 reads CAWRLQGWRFEQYF. The CDR3 DNA follows: TGTGCCTGGAGACTACAGGGATGGCGTTTCGAGCAGTACTTC. The variable domain in full, completed from reference TRBV30 and TRBJ2-7, reads SQTIHQWPATLVQPVGSPLSLECTVEGTSNPNLYWYRQAAGRGLQLLFYSVGIGQISSEVPQNLSASRPQDRQFILSSKKLLLSDSGFYLCAWRLQGWRFEQYFGPGTRLTVT.

This chain joins TRBV20-1 and TRBJ1-2; D remains ambiguous. The CDR3 loop spans 11 amino acids. Per germline, CDR1 DFQATT and CDR2 SNEGSKA (reference sequence). Trimming pared 6 bases from V and 4 bases from J, leaving 9 bases between. The CDR3 reads CSAPGGYGYTF. DNA for the CDR3: TGCAGTGCCCCAGGAGGCTATGGCTACACCTTC.